The next 31 T cell receptor beta chains were all read from a single sample in a study of blood T cell repertoires in COVID-19. The repertoire was sequenced with immunoSEQ multiplex PCR; TCRdb's copy has only in-frame clones and lacks some. This sample has approximately 65,000 clones, with about 91% found just once. The specimen was peripheral blood. These receptor sequences come from a woman aged 45 to 65 with active COVID-19.

This clone is a singleton in its sample. The chain combines TRBV12-3 or TRBV12-4 with TRBJ1-2, with D maybe TRBD1 (5 bases). The CDR3 sequence is 13 residues long. Trimming stripped 3 bases from V and 2 bases from J, with 7 bases between. CDR3 nucleotide sequence: TGTGCCAGCAGTTTGGGGCTCAACTATGGCTACACCTTC. This codes for CASSLGLNYGYTF.

This clone was recorded only once. V is TRBV11-3 and J is TRBJ2-3; 7 bases map to TRBD2. The CDR3 length is 15 residues. J lost 1 base, V lost 4 bases, and 5 bases had no gene match. Germline lookup yields CDR1 SGHNT and CDR2 YENEEA. The CDR3 DNA reads as TGTGCCAGCAGCTCCCAGCGGGGTCGCACAGATACGCAGTATTTT. Amino acid sequence: CASSSQRGRTDTQYF. Based on the CDR3 plus reference TRBV11-3 and TRBJ2-3, the full variable domain is EAGVVQSPRYKIIEKKQPVAFWCNPISGHNTLYWYLQNLGQGPELLIRYENEEAVDDSQLPKDRFSAERLKGVDSTLKIQPAELGDSAVYLCASSSQRGRTDTQYFGPGTRLTVL.

The gene calls are TRBV11-2 and TRBJ2-5; D is possibly TRBD1 (5 bases). V was cut by 2 bases and J by 5 bases, with 18 bases left in between. Germline loops: CDR1 SGHAT, CDR2 FQNNGV. The CDR3 contains 16 residues. The CDR3 DNA sequence: TGTGCCAGCAGCTTATATGGGGTGGCGAAGGGGGAGACCCAGTACTTC. This codes for CASSLYGVAKGETQYF.

This clone has just one count. The gene calls are TRBV10-3 and TRBJ2-7; weak D call: TRBD2 (6 bases). This CDR3 has 16 amino acids. V was shortened by 2 bases and J by 6 bases, with 20 bases between the two germline ends. CDR1 and CDR2 (germline): ENHRY, SYGVKD. CDR3 loop: CAISERSRDQRVEQYF. The CDR3 nucleotides read TGTGCCATCAGTGAGCGATCCCGGGATCAGCGGGTCGAGCAGTACTTC.

This chain joins TRBV7-2 and TRBJ1-6; D remains ambiguous. The V end was cut by 2 bases, the J end by 7 bases, with 9 bases between. Per the germline V gene, CDR1 is SGHTA and CDR2 is FQGNSA. The CDR3 contains 14 residues. CDR3 region: CASSLNPINSPLHF. The CDR3 DNA reads as TGTGCCAGCAGCTTAAACCCTATCAATTCACCCCTCCACTTT.

This chain joins TRBV4-2 and TRBJ2-3; 9 positions agree with TRBD2. Germline V lookup: CDR1 LGHNA, CDR2 YNFKEQ. The CDR3 loop spans 16 amino acids. The V gene end was trimmed by 2 bases and the J gene end by 4 bases; junction bases not matched to a gene: 7. The CDR3 reads CASSQSSSGTADTQYF. CDR3 coding DNA: TGTGCCAGCAGCCAATCCTCTAGCGGGACCGCAGATACGCAGTATTTT.

The rearrangement links TRBV19 to TRBJ2-5, with TRBD2 matching 13 bases. This CDR3 has 15 residues. Per the germline V gene, CDR1 is LNHDA and CDR2 is SQIVND (reference sequence). V shed 7 bases and J 5 bases; nucleotides not matched to a gene: 7. CDR3 DNA: TGTGCCAGTACCCCGGGACTAGCGGGATATGAGACCCAGTACTTC. It yields the protein CASTPGLAGYETQYF.

This chain links TRBV5-1 with TRBJ2-3; TRBD2 agrees at 14 bases. Germline CDR1 SGHRS, CDR2 YFSETQ. V lost 4 bases, J lost 1 base, and 8 bases stayed unmatched. The CDR3 contains 18 residues. The CDR3 region is CASSVSGTSGSGTDTQYF. The CDR3 DNA is TGCGCCAGCAGCGTCTCAGGGACTAGCGGGAGTGGCACAGATACGCAGTATTTT.

The chain recombines TRBV11-2 with TRBJ2-7; TRBD1 matches 10 bases. Germline trimming cut 5 bases from V and 1 base from J; bases unmatched to any gene: 5. CDR1 is SGHAT, CDR2 FQNNGV, per germline. This CDR3 is built from 15 residues. The CDR3 sequence is CASSPDRGASYEQYF. The CDR3 nucleotides are TGTGCCAGCAGCCCGGACAGGGGGGCTTCCTACGAGCAGTACTTC.

The chain joins TRBV20-1 to TRBJ2-5; D is uncertain. Germline loops: CDR1 DFQATT, CDR2 SNEGSKA (reference sequence). CDR3 length: 11 residues. The V end was cut by 4 bases, the J end by 3 bases, with 6 bases between. CDR3 protein: CSANTEETQYF. The CDR3 nucleotides read TGCAGTGCTAACACCGAAGAGACCCAGTACTTC.

The chain has TRBV7-9 and TRBJ2-7, with a tentative D call TRBD2 (6 bases). V was clipped by 1 base and J by 5 bases, with 12 bases between them. Germline V gives CDR1 SEHNR, CDR2 FQNEAQ (reference sequence). This CDR3 is built from 14 residues. The CDR3: CASSLGLSSDEQYF. As DNA, the CDR3 is TGTGCCAGCAGCTTAGGACTCTCTAGCGACGAGCAGTACTTC.

The J gene is TRBJ1-6, the V gene TRBV10-3; D remains ambiguous. The germline V gene has CDR1 ENHRY and CDR2 SYGVKD. The CDR3 sequence is 16 residues long. The V and J ends lost 0 bases and 3 bases respectively, with 9 bases between them. CDR3: CAISESPAVYNSPLHF. CDR3 bases: TGTGCCATCAGTGAGTCGCCGGCGGTCTATAATTCACCCCTCCACTTT.

This sequence joins TRBV14 and TRBJ2-3, with TRBD2 matching 7 bases. CDR1 is SGHDN, CDR2 FVKESK, per germline. V lost 0 bases and J lost 6; bases outside the gene matches: 9. CDR3 size: 16 residues. This chain's CDR3 is CASSQDRGGSRDTQYF. CDR3 coding DNA: TGTGCCAGCAGCCAAGATCGGGGCGGGAGCAGGGATACGCAGTATTTT.

The rearrangement joins TRBV7-9 to TRBJ1-5; the D gene is possibly TRBD1 (5 bases). Trimming shortened V by 4 bases and J by 0 bases, and 10 bases separated the two germline ends. This CDR3 contains 15 residues. Germline V gene sequence: CDR1 SEHNR, CDR2 FQNEAQ (reference sequence). The CDR3 protein is CASSSTGGSNQPQHF. CDR3 nucleotides: TGTGCCAGCAGCTCCACAGGTGGTAGCAATCAGCCCCAGCATTTT. Based on the CDR3 plus reference TRBV7-9 and TRBJ1-5, the full variable domain is DTGVSQNPRHKITKRGQNVTFRCDPISEHNRLYWYRQTLGQGPEFLTYFQNEAQLEKSRLLSDRFSAERPKGSFSTLEIQRTEQGDSAMYLCASSSTGGSNQPQHFGDGTRLSIL.

This chain connects TRBV19 to TRBJ2-7; 8 bases fit TRBD2. Germline V gives CDR1 LNHDA, CDR2 SQIVND (reference sequence). The CDR3 is made up of 15 amino acids. The V gene end was trimmed by 6 bases and the J gene end by 6 bases; junction bases not matched to a gene: 13. The CDR3 sequence is CASSLRPGLAGEQYF. For the CDR3, the DNA is TGTGCCAGTAGCCTAAGACCCGGACTAGCTGGCGAGCAGTACTTC.

The chain carries TRBV6-6 and TRBJ2-3; 7 bases line up with TRBD1. Germline CDR1 and CDR2: MNHNY and SVGAGI (reference sequence). This CDR3 is built from 18 residues. The J segment lost 2 bases and the V segment lost 5 bases, leaving 16 bases of the junction unmatched. CDR3 sequence reads: CASSRLGTAFSSTDTQYF. CDR3 sequence (DNA): TGTGCCAGCAGTAGATTAGGGACAGCCTTCTCATCCACAGATACGCAGTATTTT.

Written as DNA, the CDR3 is TGTGCCAGCAGTGATAGGACACTCCGGATGGCTAATGAAAAACTGTTTTTT. The encoded protein is CASSDRTLRMANEKLFF. This sequence joins TRBV2 and TRBJ1-4; TRBD1 might be the D (5 bases). Looked up from germline, CDR1 is SNHLY and CDR2 is FYNNEI. This CDR3 is built from 17 residues. Between the trimmed V and J ends, which lost 3 bases and 3 bases, there was a span of 17 bases.

The J gene is TRBJ2-2, the V gene TRBV7-9; 7 positions agree with TRBD2. Germline V gives CDR1 SEHNR, CDR2 FQNEAQ (reference sequence). The V and J ends lost 7 bases and 6 bases, in that order; junction bases with no gene match: 17. This CDR3 has 17 residues. The CDR3 bases are TGTGCCAGCAAAAAAAGGATCAGGGAGGGCCTAGCCGGGGAGCTGTTTTTT. Translating gives CASKKRIREGLAGELFF. Combining the CDR3 with reference TRBV7-9 and TRBJ2-2 gives the whole variable domain DTGVSQNPRHKITKRGQNVTFRCDPISEHNRLYWYRQTLGQGPEFLTYFQNEAQLEKSRLLSDRFSAERPKGSFSTLEIQRTEQGDSAMYLCASKKRIREGLAGELFFGEGSRLTVL.

This chain uses TRBV7-9 with TRBJ2-5; the match to TRBD2 covers 9 bases. CDR3 length: 15 residues. Trimming at V came to 5 bases and at J to 5 bases, leaving 9 bases not matched to a gene. Looked up from germline, CDR1 is SEHNR and CDR2 is FQNEAQ (reference sequence). The CDR3 region is CASSNTLAGRETQYF. In DNA form, the CDR3 reads TGTGCCAGCAGCAACACGCTAGCGGGACGGGAGACCCAGTACTTC.

V and J are TRBV27 and TRBJ2-4; D may be TRBD1 (5 bases). The CDR3 runs 16 residues. V dropped 5 bases and J dropped 1 base, with 15 bases sitting between them. Germline V gene data show CDR1 as MNHEY and CDR2 as SMNVEV (reference sequence). CDR3 sequence: CASSRTTGVAKNIQYF. The CDR3 coding sequence is TGTGCCAGCAGTAGGACAACTGGGGTGGCCAAAAACATTCAGTACTTC.

The chain combines TRBV18 with TRBJ2-3; 9 bases line up with TRBD2. J was trimmed by 6 bases and V by 3 bases; bases with no gene match: 10. Germline CDR1 reads KGHSH; CDR2 reads LQKENI. The CDR3 loop spans 16 amino acids. CDR3 protein: CASSPAGTSLVDTQYF. CDR3 nucleotide sequence: TGTGCCAGCTCACCTGCCGGGACTAGCTTAGTGGATACGCAGTATTTT.

CDR3 sequence: CASSPSPAGGASPLHF. CDR3 in DNA: TGTGCCAGCTCACCAAGCCCGGCAGGGGGCGCGTCACCCCTCCACTTT. V usage is TRBV18 and J usage is TRBJ1-6, with TRBD1 identical over 8 bases. V was clipped by 2 bases and J by 10 bases; unmatched bases: 10. The CDR3 has 16 amino acids. Germline V lookup: CDR1 KGHSH, CDR2 LQKENI.

The gene calls are TRBV19 and TRBJ1-4, with 8 bases fitting TRBD1. J was trimmed by 0 bases and V by 7 bases; bases with no gene match: 7. This CDR3 spans 16 amino acids. Per the germline V gene, CDR1 is LNHDA and CDR2 is SQIVND (reference sequence). The CDR3 is CASIRTGSATNEKLFF. Here the CDR3 DNA reads TGTGCCAGTATCCGGACAGGGTCCGCAACTAATGAAAAACTGTTTTTT.

This clone came up a few times. This chain joins TRBV5-4 and TRBJ2-7; 8 bases line up with TRBD2. V lost 0 bases, J lost 0 bases, and 11 bases stayed unmatched. There are 18 residues in the CDR3. CDR1 and CDR2 (germline): SGHNT, YYREEE (reference sequence). CDR3: CASSLVTLIAGSSYEQYF. The CDR3 bases are TGTGCCAGCAGCTTGGTCACGCTCATAGCGGGGAGCTCCTACGAGCAGTACTTC.

The chain links TRBV10-1 to TRBJ2-1; 9 bases fit TRBD2. V trimming: 4 bases; J trimming: 0 bases; junction bases outside the gene matches: 16. The CDR3 runs to 20 residues. Germline CDR1 is WNHNN and CDR2 is SYGVQD (reference sequence). The CDR3 protein is CASSGLAGGPAPSSYNEQFF. The CDR3 coding sequence is TGCGCCAGCAGTGGACTTGCGGGAGGGCCGGCCCCAAGCTCCTACAATGAGCAGTTCTTC.

The rearrangement links TRBV29-1 to TRBJ1-1; 9 bases map to TRBD1. Germline loops: CDR1 SQVTM, CDR2 ANQGSEA. Unmatched junction bases numbered 7, after V lost 6 bases and J lost 5 bases. This CDR3 has 13 residues. CDR3 nucleotide sequence: TGCAGCGTAAACAGGGGGCAGGGAACTGAAGCTTTCTTT. It codes for CSVNRGQGTEAFF.

This clone appeared a single time. This chain uses TRBV7-6 with TRBJ1-3, with D possibly matching TRBD1 (6 bases). There are 14 residues in the CDR3. V was pared by 5 bases and J by 1 base, with 9 bases between. The germline gives CDR1 SGHVS, CDR2 FNYEAQ. The CDR3 DNA follows: TGTGCCAGCAGCGTACAGGGTTCTGGAAACACCATATATTTT. As protein: CASSVQGSGNTIYF.

This rearrangement joins TRBV30 to TRBJ2-1, with TRBD2 as a possible D gene (5 bases). Germline assignment: CDR1 GTSNPN and CDR2 SVGIG (reference sequence). The V end was cut by 1 base, the J end by 3 bases, with 10 bases between. The CDR3 is 14 amino acids. CDR3 bases: TGTGCCTGGAGTGGTATAGGGAGCTACAATGAGCAGTTCTTC. Protein sequence: CAWSGIGSYNEQFF.

The chain combines TRBV29-1 with TRBJ2-7, with 7 bases identical to TRBD2. Germline V CDR1 and CDR2: SQVTM, ANQGSEA. This CDR3 is 16 amino acids long. V was clipped by 4 bases and J by 4 bases; unmatched bases: 16. The CDR3, as DNA: TGCAGCGTTGTGGTCTTTGAGGGAGGGAACATTTACGAGCAGTACTTC. Its translation is CSVVVFEGGNIYEQYF.

This sequence joins TRBV3-1 (or the pseudogene TRBV3-2) and TRBJ1-4; D gene ambiguous. Germline V lookup: CDR1 LGHDT, CDR2 YNNKEL (reference sequence). The CDR3 has 13 amino acids. The germline V and J ends were trimmed by 4 bases and 4 bases, with 7 bases remaining between them. The CDR3 spells CASSPKHNEKLFF. The CDR3 nucleotides are TGTGCCAGCAGCCCAAAGCATAATGAAAAACTGTTTTTT.

The V gene is TRBV6-5, the J gene TRBJ1-1, with D perhaps matching TRBD1 (5 bases). Germline V gene sequence: CDR1 MNHEY, CDR2 SVGAGI. The CDR3 has 15 amino acids. V was trimmed by 6 bases and J by 5 bases, leaving 19 bases between them. For the CDR3, the DNA is TGTGCCAGCAGCCACGGACACGGGGGAGGAACTGAAGCTTTCTTT. This codes for CASSHGHGGGTEAFF.